This T cell receptor beta chain was captured by sequencing in a study of regulatory T cells in long-lasting Graves disease. Broader study findings: Persistent Graves' patients showed reduced TCR diversity versus newly diagnosed patients.

The J segment lost 7 bases and the V segment lost 1 base, leaving 4 bases of the junction unmatched. Germline V lookup: CDR1 LGHNT, CDR2 FRNRAP. The CDR3 has 16 residues. According to the study, TCR beta libraries were built with iRepertoire HTBI primers and CDR3-region Arm-PCR. One entry per CDR3 protein results from TCRdb running MiXCR on the multiplex PCR reads. This sample has approximately 400,000 distinct CDR3 sequences, with 15% found just once. This clonotype has ten or more counts. What it binds is unknown. This sample's time point: newly diagnosed GD, antithyroid drugs for less than 3 months. PBMCs were the source of the RNA used for TCR sequencing. The patients were drawn from one endocrinology department in Xi'an, China. The same data also contributed to another study, on T cells in Graves' hyperthyroidism and ophthalmopathy. That report notes: Among clonotypes expanded in thyroid above 0.001, most were also found in blood. A median about 6 months before onset, the model predicted ophthalmopathy.

V is TRBV12-5 and J is TRBJ2-1, with TRBD2 identical over 13 bases. Sequences were derived from peripheral blood mononuclear cells (PBMCs), sampled at new diagnosis, from a patient treated with antithyroid drugs. This receptor was obtained from a woman in her 40s with Graves disease. CDR3 region: CASGLAGLAGVNEQFF. CDR3 sequence (DNA): TGTGCTAGTGGTTTGGCCGGACTAGCGGGAGTTAATGAGCAGTTCTTC.